These 30 T cell receptor beta chains came from one sample sequenced in a study of blood T cells in healthy people across ages. The second PCR ran roughly 7 to 12 cycles with a sample-barcoded 5' primer and J-beta primers. TCRdb reprocessed the 5' RACE reads via MiXCR and lists one record per CDR3 protein. The top ten clones hold 25% to 30% of a sample with fewer than 700,000 distinct CDR3 sequences, over 40% of them seen once. The sequenced sample consisted of blood. These receptors were taken from a man older than 75 in good health.

The CDR3, as DNA: TGCGCCAGCAGCTTGGAGGCTAGGAGGTCCTACGAGCAGTACTTC. Translated, it gives CASSLEARRSYEQYF. The V and J genes are TRBV5-1 and TRBJ2-7; D may be TRBD2 (5 bases). V shed 0 bases and J shed 1 base, with 11 bases lying between them. Germline CDR1 is SGHRS and CDR2 is YFSETQ. This CDR3 contains 15 residues.

A few counts support this clonotype. The genes are TRBV6-5 and TRBJ2-3, with D perhaps TRBD1 (5 bases). The CDR3 has 16 amino acids. Deletions cut 6 bases from V and 1 base from J, with 17 bases between. Germline V gene lookup returns CDR1 MNHEY and CDR2 SVGAGI. CDR3 DNA: TGTGCCAGCAGGCCCCTCGCAGGGATTGGCACAGATACGCAGTATTTT. It encodes CASRPLAGIGTDTQYF.

The chain joins TRBV6-1 to TRBJ1-1; no reliable D call. The CDR3 is 13 residues long. Germline values: CDR1 MNHNS, CDR2 SASEGT. Trimming cost V 4 bases and J 3 bases, with 9 bases left between them. CDR3: CASSAGIHTEAFF. Written as DNA, the CDR3 is TGTGCCAGCAGTGCCGGGATCCACACTGAAGCTTTCTTT.

The chain is built from TRBV20-1 and TRBJ2-1; 10 bases map to TRBD2. Germline V gene sequence: CDR1 DFQATT, CDR2 SNEGSKA (reference sequence). CDR3 size: 14 residues. The V gene end was trimmed by 5 bases and the J gene end by 3 bases; junction bases not matched to a gene: 4. The CDR3 reads CSAPSGGDYNEQFF. In DNA, the CDR3 is TGCAGTGCTCCCAGCGGGGGGGACTACAATGAGCAGTTCTTC.

The genes are TRBV5-1 and TRBJ2-6; D is ambiguous. The V gene lost 1 base and the J gene lost 4 bases, with 12 bases spanning the gap. This CDR3 is 16 amino acids long. Germline V gives CDR1 SGHRS, CDR2 YFSETQ. DNA of the CDR3: TGCGCCAGCAGCTTGAATCTGGTAGTGGGGGCCAACGTCCTGACTTTC. This encodes CASSLNLVVGANVLTF.

The sample holds a few counts of this clonotype. This clone may be a read error of a much larger clone one base away. The V and J genes are TRBV12-3 or TRBV12-4 and TRBJ1-5; 10 nucleotides match TRBD1. The CDR3 loop spans 15 amino acids. With V trimmed by 6 bases and J by 5 bases, 7 bases remained unmatched. Written as DNA, the CDR3 is TGTGCCAGCAGGAGCGGACAGGGGGATCATCAGCCCCAGCATTTT. Translating it yields CASRSGQGDHQPQHF.

This chain connects TRBV13 to TRBJ2-3, with 7 bases identical to TRBD1. V was clipped by 8 bases and J by 2 bases; unmatched bases: 13. Germline V gives CDR1 PRHDT, CDR2 FYEKMQ (reference sequence). This CDR3 has 16 amino acids. In DNA form, the CDR3 reads TGTGCCAGCTGCTCGAGCCACAGGGGCCTCACAGATACGCAGTATTTT. Its protein is CASCSSHRGLTDTQYF. The variable domain in full, completed from reference TRBV13 and TRBJ2-3, reads AAGVIQSPRHLIKEKRETATLKCYPIPRHDTVYWYQQGPGQDPQFLISFYEKMQSDKGSIPDRFSAQQFSDYHSELNMSSLELGDSALYFCASCSSHRGLTDTQYFGPGTRLTVL.

The chain joins TRBV19 to TRBJ1-5, with D unclear. This CDR3 region has 12 residues. V lost 7 bases to trimming and J lost 5 bases, with 9 bases between them. Germline CDR1 is LNHDA and CDR2 is SQIVND (reference sequence). CDR3 bases: TGTGCCAGTACGTTAGGGTATCAGCCCCAGCATTTT. Translation: CASTLGYQPQHF.

The table lists this clonotype with a few counts. V usage is TRBV4-3 and J usage is TRBJ2-1; D might be TRBD2 (5 bases). The CDR3 contains 18 residues. Per the germline V gene, CDR1 is LGHNA and CDR2 is YSLEER. The V end was cut by 4 bases, the J end by 0 bases, with 19 bases between. The CDR3 loop reads CASSLRAASRRSYNEQFF. The CDR3 nucleotides read TGCGCCAGCAGCCTCCGGGCTGCTAGCCGACGCTCCTACAATGAGCAGTTCTTC.

V and J are TRBV7-2 and TRBJ2-7; 14 bases are a match to TRBD2. This CDR3 is 17 amino acids long. Germline loops: CDR1 SGHTA, CDR2 FQGNSA. V shed 0 bases, J shed 6 bases, and the junction held 7 bases outside the gene matches. The CDR3 region has the DNA TGTGCCAGCAGCTTAGCGCCCCGGACTAGCGGGGGGCCCGAGCAGTACTTC. As protein: CASSLAPRTSGGPEQYF.

Details on this clonotype: A junction end diverges from the germline sequence, so it may reflect a read error. J is TRBJ2-7 and V is TRBV27, with 8 positions matching TRBD1. Germline lookup yields CDR1 MNHEY and CDR2 SMNVEV (reference sequence). This CDR3 contains 18 residues. The CDR3 DNA sequence: TGTGCCAGCAGTTTATCGAGGCCCGACAGGGGATACTCCTCCGAGCAGTACTTC. The encoded protein is CASSLSRPDRGYSSEQYF.

This clonotype was seen a few times. The rearrangement joins TRBV18 to TRBJ2-7, with a tentative D call TRBD2 (5 bases). This CDR3 has 16 amino acids. The germline V gene has CDR1 KGHSH and CDR2 LQKENI. V dropped 5 bases and J dropped 0 bases, with 17 bases sitting between them. CDR3 sequence (DNA): TGTGCCAGCTCATATAGTAGCGACCCGAGCTCCTACGAGCAGTACTTC. This gives the protein CASSYSSDPSSYEQYF.

The chain recombines TRBV27 with TRBJ2-5; D is uncertain. Germline CDR1 reads MNHEY; CDR2 reads SMNVEV (reference sequence). Trimming shortened V by 0 bases and J by 5 bases, and 10 bases separated the two germline ends. This CDR3 contains 14 residues. The CDR3 DNA reads TGTGCCAGCAGTTTATCCGCAGCTTTGGAGACCCAGTACTTC. Its translation: CASSLSAALETQYF.

The rearrangement links TRBV7-2 to TRBJ2-3, with a possible D match to TRBD2 (6 bases). CDR3 size: 16 residues. Germline V gene sequence: CDR1 SGHTA, CDR2 FQGNSA. Trimming left V 3 bases short and J 2 bases short, with 15 bases between. The CDR3 is CASSFYGTSITDTQYF. As DNA, the CDR3 is TGTGCCAGCAGCTTCTACGGGACTTCTATCACAGATACGCAGTATTTT. Together with reference TRBV7-2 and TRBJ2-3, the CDR3 gives the full variable domain: GAGVSQSPSNKVTEKGKDVELRCDPISGHTALYWYRQSLGQGLEFLIYFQGNSAPDKSGLPSDRFSAERTGGSVSTLTIQRTQQEDSAVYLCASSFYGTSITDTQYFGPGTRLTVL.

This clonotype was recorded at least ten times. The rearrangement joins TRBV20-1 to TRBJ2-1; possibly TRBD1 for D (5 bases). CDR3 length: 16 amino acids. From germline, CDR1 is DFQATT and CDR2 SNEGSKA (reference sequence). Trimming cost V 1 base and J 8 bases, with 21 bases left between them. The CDR3 DNA is TGCAGTGCTAGAGCGACGACAGCCCCATCGGACGATGAGCAGTTCTTC. Translation gives CSARATTAPSDDEQFF.

The chain couples TRBV7-9 to TRBJ2-7; 8 bases are shared with TRBD2. Germline CDR1 is SEHNR and CDR2 is FQNEAQ (reference sequence). CDR3 length equals 18 residues. V trimming: 1 base; J trimming: 2 bases; junction bases outside the gene matches: 13. The CDR3 here is CASSLGREGFSITYEQYF. CDR3 DNA: TGTGCCAGCAGCTTAGGTCGGGAGGGCTTCAGTATCACCTACGAGCAGTACTTC.

This clonotype was picked up a small number of times. The chain links TRBV4-2 to TRBJ2-4; D call uncertain. Near its end, the DNA agrees better with TRBJ2-5, so the J call may be wrong. Germline-derived CDR1 and CDR2 are LGHNA and YNFKEQ. The CDR3 runs to 14 residues. The chain's CDR3 is CASSQNYRKETQYF. The DNA for the CDR3 is TGTGCCAGCAGCCAAAACTACAGAAAAGAGACCCAGTACTTC.

This chain links TRBV11-3 with TRBJ2-1; 9 positions match TRBD2. The germline gives CDR1 SGHNT, CDR2 YENEEA. The CDR3 extends over 16 amino acids. V lost 0 bases, J lost 7 bases, and 7 bases stayed unmatched. The DNA for the CDR3 is TGTGCCAGCAGCTTAGACTTAGCGGGGGCGGAGAATGAGCAGTTCTTC. It is translated as CASSLDLAGAENEQFF.

The chain is built from TRBV13 and TRBJ2-3; D is uncertain. This CDR3 spans 14 amino acids. Germline V gene data show CDR1 as PRHDT and CDR2 as FYEKMQ (reference sequence). The V end lost 2 bases, the J end lost 8 bases, and 14 bases lay between the germline ends. CDR3 residues: CASSLKPPGGTQYF. The CDR3 nucleotides read TGTGCCAGCAGCTTAAAACCTCCGGGCGGTACGCAGTATTTT.

This sequence joins TRBV6-1 and TRBJ2-3; tentative D call: TRBD2 (6 bases). The CDR3 has 13 residues. The germline V gene encodes CDR1 MNHNS and CDR2 SASEGT. Trimming cost V 5 bases and J 6 bases, with 12 bases left between them. The CDR3 DNA follows: TGTGCCAGCAGTAACCGGGACTTGGATACGCAGTATTTT. It specifies CASSNRDLDTQYF.

The genes are TRBV6-6 and TRBJ2-3, with D uncertain. Trimming shortened V by 8 bases and J by 1 base, and 4 bases separated the two germline ends. Germline CDR1 is MNHNY and CDR2 is SVGAGI (reference sequence). The CDR3 extends over 11 amino acids. This CDR3 reads CASARTDTQYF. The DNA for the CDR3 is TGTGCCAGCGCCCGCACAGATACGCAGTATTTT.

The CDR3 loop is CASRKGRGGTEAFF. The CDR3 bases are TGTGCCAGCCGTAAGGGCAGGGGCGGCACTGAAGCTTTCTTT. This sequence joins TRBV6-5 and TRBJ1-1; a weak D match, TRBD1 (6 bases). The CDR3 is 14 residues long. The germline gives CDR1 MNHEY, CDR2 SVGAGI. The V and J ends lost 8 bases and 4 bases respectively, with 17 bases between them.

The V and J genes are TRBV15 and TRBJ2-5; D tentatively reads TRBD1 or TRBD2 (6 bases each). In germline, CDR1 is LNHNV, CDR2 YYDKDF (reference sequence). The CDR3 covers 14 residues. Trimming removed 5 bases at V and 5 bases at J, with 15 bases between. The CDR3 is CATSLWGAGETQYF. The CDR3 DNA follows: TGTGCCACCAGCTTATGGGGGGCCGGGGAGACCCAGTACTTC.

This clonotype was counted only a few times. This chain uses TRBV11-3 with TRBJ2-1, with D perhaps TRBD2 (6 bases). This CDR3 is built from 16 residues. The V end was cut by 0 bases, the J end by 0 bases, with 9 bases between. Germline CDR1 reads SGHNT; CDR2 reads YENEEA. As DNA, the CDR3 is TGTGCCAGCAGCTTAGACAGTAGCGGCTCCTACAATGAGCAGTTCTTC. Translation: CASSLDSSGSYNEQFF. The full variable domain, completed using reference TRBV11-3 and TRBJ2-1, is EAGVVQSPRYKIIEKKQPVAFWCNPISGHNTLYWYLQNLGQGPELLIRYENEEAVDDSQLPKDRFSAERLKGVDSTLKIQPAELGDSAVYLCASSLDSSGSYNEQFFGPGTRLTVL.

This clonotype was observed a handful of times. This chain links TRBV5-6 with TRBJ2-1; a weak D match, TRBD1 (5 bases). Trimming left V 3 bases short and J 8 bases short, with 9 bases between. Germline V gene sequence: CDR1 SGHDT, CDR2 YYEEEE. The CDR3 has 12 residues. CDR3 DNA sequence: TGTGCCAGCAGCTGGGGCTGGGATGAGCAGTTCTTC. Translated: CASSWGWDEQFF.

This clonotype was recorded a few times. The rearrangement links TRBV6-4 to TRBJ2-1; D gene uncertain. The germline CDR1 and CDR2 sequences are MRHNA and SNTAGT. V gave up 4 bases and J gave up 6 bases, with 7 bases separating them. The CDR3 totals 12 residues. CDR3 protein: CASSAAGNEQFF. In DNA, the CDR3 is TGTGCCAGCAGTGCCGCCGGCAATGAGCAGTTCTTC.

The rearrangement uses TRBV6-5 and TRBJ1-1; 8 bases are shared with TRBD1. The CDR3 is 15 amino acids. Germline lookup yields CDR1 MNHEY and CDR2 SVGAGI. Trimming cost V 8 bases and J 0 bases; bases outside gene matches: 8. The DNA for the CDR3 is TGTGCCAGCTGTCGAGACAGGGGTTTGAACACTGAAGCTTTCTTT. Translation: CASCRDRGLNTEAFF.

The chain has TRBV7-9 and TRBJ1-2, with 10 bases that match TRBD1. The CDR3 covers 15 residues. The V segment lost 2 bases and the J segment 3 bases; nucleotides outside the gene matches: 3. CDR1 and CDR2 (germline): SEHNR, FQNEAQ (reference sequence). The DNA for the CDR3 is TGTGCCAGCAGCTTACCGGACAGGGGGTACTATGGCTACACCTTC. Encoded protein: CASSLPDRGYYGYTF.

In its sample, this clonotype was seen a few times. The rearrangement links TRBV20-1 to TRBJ1-2; 7 positions agree with TRBD1. V was clipped by 0 bases and J by 5 bases; unmatched bases: 12. The CDR3 consists of 16 residues. In germline, CDR1 is DFQATT, CDR2 SNEGSKA (reference sequence). The CDR3 bases are TGCAGTGCTAGAGATCCTGCGACAGGGATTTGGTATGGCTACACCTTC. Translating gives CSARDPATGIWYGYTF.

This chain joins TRBV24-1 and TRBJ2-2; D ambiguous. In germline, CDR1 is KGHDR, CDR2 SFDVKD. V was pared by 2 bases and J by 6 bases, with 12 bases between. The CDR3 length is 15 residues. In nucleotides, the CDR3 is TGTGCCACCAGTGATTCTGGTAGTGGGGCCGGGGAGCTGTTTTTT. It specifies CATSDSGSGAGELFF.